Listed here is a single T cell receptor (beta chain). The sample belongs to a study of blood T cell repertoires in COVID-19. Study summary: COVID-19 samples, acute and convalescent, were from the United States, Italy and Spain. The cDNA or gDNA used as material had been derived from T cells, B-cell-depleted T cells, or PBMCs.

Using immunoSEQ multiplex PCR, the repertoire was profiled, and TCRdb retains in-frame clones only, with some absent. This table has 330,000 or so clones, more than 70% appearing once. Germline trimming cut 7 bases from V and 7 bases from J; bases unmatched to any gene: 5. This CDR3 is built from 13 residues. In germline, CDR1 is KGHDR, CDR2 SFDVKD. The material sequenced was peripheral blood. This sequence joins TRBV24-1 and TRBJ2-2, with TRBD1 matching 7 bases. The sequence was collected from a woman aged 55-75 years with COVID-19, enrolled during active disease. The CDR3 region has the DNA TGTGCCACCAGCCCCACAGGGGACGGGGAGCTGTTTTTT. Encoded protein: CATSPTGDGELFF.